This T cell receptor (beta chain) was documented in a study of beta chain features in type 1 diabetes. The wider study: Patients looked much like healthy donors when it came to age, gender and cell yields.

This CDR3 comprises 11 residues. Germline assignment: CDR1 GTSNPN and CDR2 SVGIG (reference sequence). V was cut by 2 bases and J by 8 bases, with 9 bases left in between. This clone has only a few counts. What it binds is not known. cDNA synthesis used the whole RNA isolate, giving expressed TCRB sequences. Assay used: immunoSEQ multiplex PCR; TCRdb lists only in-frame clones, some missing. The repertoire holds hundreds of thousands of clones, with 30% as singletons. Findings of the study overall: Short templates might get an advantage during PCR, and this would be equal in patients and controls.

By way of CD45RO/CCR7/CD25/CD127/CD95/CD27, the CD4+ regulatory, stem cell-like memory, central memory and naive cells were sorted. The TCR was taken from a man between 18 and 29 years old in good health. The V gene is TRBV30, the J gene TRBJ1-2; D call uncertain. Input material: naive CD4+ T cells from blood. The CDR3 DNA is TGTGCCTGGAGTAACGGGGTAGGCTACACCTTC. It encodes CAWSNGVGYTF.